This TCR beta chain originates from a study of post-analysis software for immune sequencing data. Overall study context: The disease courses spanned relapsing-remitting, secondary progressive and progressive-relapsing forms of multiple sclerosis. General study findings and limits: Pronounced co-clustering by F measure was evident among identically batched samples. Normalized Chao1 diversity was significantly lower in multiple sclerosis patients than in controls. Comparison of patients with controls showed five or six TRBV segments more frequent in patients, TRBV5-6, TRBV5-1 and TRBV20-1 among them.

Unique molecular identifiers were present in the TCR beta cDNA libraries. TCRdb itself ran the PCR reads through MiXCR, one entry per CDR3 protein. The sample yields about 770,000 distinct CDR3 sequences, 35% to 55% seen once. Of note for this clonotype: Its matching antigen is unknown.

CDR1 and CDR2 from the germline V gene are MNHEY and SVGAGI. CDR3 size: 15 residues. The sample consisted of blood. This TCR was recovered from a girl between 5 and 17 years old with multiple sclerosis. V and J are TRBV6-5 and TRBJ2-5, with 12 bases lining up with TRBD2. The end of the DNA fits TRBJ2-7 better, so the J call may be wrong. CDR3 residues: CASSQTSGGTCEQYF. As DNA, the CDR3 is TGTGCCAGCAGTCAGACTAGCGGGGGAACCTGCGAGCAGTACTTC.